Listed below are T cell receptor beta chains from one sample, sequenced in a study of T cells in localized non-small cell lung cancer. The repertoire was sequenced with immunoSEQ multiplex PCR; TCRdb's copy has only in-frame clones and lacks some. The repertoire includes nearly 25,000 clones, roughly 90% of them detected once, and approximately 16% sits in the top ten. The input for sequencing was peripheral blood, taken before any cancer treatment. These receptors all come from a man aged 40-75 years with stage III squamous cell lung carcinoma. The CDR3 runs from the conserved cysteine through the conserved F or W. The order of the fields is CDR3 protein, CDR3 DNA, J gene, clone size, D gene, V gene. The D gene is left open where the match is weak. Only some rows state a clone size, as once, few, many or a class for expanded clones.

CDR3 protein: CASTREAQETQYF
CDR3 DNA: TGTGCCAGCACCCGAGAGGCGCAAGAGACCCAGTACTTC
J gene: TRBJ2-5
clone size: -
D gene: -
V gene: TRBV11-1

CDR3 protein: CAISFWTSGRGDTQYF
CDR3 DNA: TGTGCCATCAGCTTCTGGACTAGCGGGAGAGGAGATACGCAGTATTTT
J gene: TRBJ2-3
clone size: -
D gene: TRBD2
V gene: TRBV10-3

CDR3 protein: CASSLGSKVRGTGELFF
CDR3 DNA: TGTGCCAGCAGCTTGGGAAGTAAGGTCCGAGGAACCGGGGAGCTGTTTTTT
J gene: TRBJ2-2
clone size: -
D gene: -
V gene: TRBV5-6

CDR3 protein: CASSVGVGSYEQYF
CDR3 DNA: TGTGCCAGCAGCGTAGGGGTGGGGTCCTACGAGCAGTACTTC
J gene: TRBJ2-7
clone size: -
D gene: -
V gene: TRBV9

CDR3 protein: CASTSSGAYNEQFF
CDR3 DNA: TGTGCCAGCACCAGTAGCGGGGCTTACAATGAGCAGTTCTTC
J gene: TRBJ2-1
clone size: -
D gene: TRBD2
V gene: TRBV28

CDR3 protein: CASSRSRDTTDSPLHF
CDR3 DNA: TGTGCCAGCAGTCGATCCCGGGACACCACAGATTCACCCCTCCACTTT
J gene: TRBJ1-6
clone size: -
D gene: -
V gene: TRBV9

CDR3 protein: CASSLAPSRGSDEQFF
CDR3 DNA: TGTGCCAGCAGCTTGGCCCCCTCGCGGGGGTCTGATGAGCAGTTCTTC
J gene: TRBJ2-1
clone size: -
D gene: TRBD2
V gene: TRBV5-5

CDR3 protein: CSVEDRKLGTEAFF
CDR3 DNA: TGCAGCGTTGAAGATCGGAAATTGGGCACTGAAGCTTTCTTT
J gene: TRBJ1-1
clone size: -
D gene: -
V gene: TRBV29-1

CDR3 protein: CASSSPGQGVYIQYF
CDR3 DNA: TGTGCCAGCAGTTCACCGGGACAGGGGGTATACATTCAGTACTTC
J gene: TRBJ2-4
clone size: -
D gene: TRBD1
V gene: TRBV27

CDR3 protein: CASGRHSQGPYSGNTIYF
CDR3 DNA: TGTGCCAGCGGAAGACATTCTCAAGGCCCCTACTCTGGAAACACCATATATTTT
J gene: TRBJ1-3
clone size: once
D gene: -
V gene: TRBV7-9

CDR3 protein: CASSSPLGEAVSGANVLTF
CDR3 DNA: TGTGCCAGCAGCTCCCCACTCGGGGAAGCAGTCTCTGGGGCCAACGTCCTGACTTTC
J gene: TRBJ2-6
clone size: -
D gene: -
V gene: TRBV7-9

CDR3 protein: CASSLGLAYEQYF
CDR3 DNA: TGTGCCAGCAGCCTCGGACTAGCCTACGAGCAGTACTTC
J gene: TRBJ2-7
clone size: -
D gene: TRBD2
V gene: TRBV6-5

CDR3 protein: CASSSGRHSGANVLTF
CDR3 DNA: TGTGCCAGCAGTTCGGGCAGGCACTCTGGGGCCAACGTCCTGACTTTC
J gene: TRBJ2-6
clone size: -
D gene: -
V gene: TRBV28

CDR3 protein: CASSKTSGTGTKQYF
CDR3 DNA: TGTGCCAGCAGTAAAACCTCCGGGACGGGTACGAAGCAGTACTTC
J gene: TRBJ2-7
clone size: -
D gene: -
V gene: TRBV28

CDR3 protein: CASSRNRDQPQHF
CDR3 DNA: TGTGCCAGCAGCCGAAACAGGGATCAGCCCCAGCATTTT
J gene: TRBJ1-5
clone size: -
D gene: -
V gene: TRBV7-2

CDR3 protein: CASSLGVASANEQYF
CDR3 DNA: TGTGCCAGCAGCTTAGGCGTGGCTAGCGCGAATGAGCAGTACTTC
J gene: TRBJ2-7
clone size: -
D gene: -
V gene: TRBV7-2

CDR3 protein: CASSEVGTGGIYGYTF
CDR3 DNA: TGTGCCAGCAGTGAAGTCGGGACAGGGGGCATCTATGGCTACACCTTC
J gene: TRBJ1-2
clone size: -
D gene: TRBD1
V gene: TRBV6-1

CDR3 protein: CASSLSGGSTDTQYF
CDR3 DNA: TGCGCCAGCAGCTTGTCCGGGGGGAGCACAGATACGCAGTATTTT
J gene: TRBJ2-3
clone size: -
D gene: TRBD2
V gene: TRBV5-1

CDR3 protein: CASRRTENTGELFF
CDR3 DNA: TGTGCCAGCAGACGGACGGAGAACACCGGGGAGCTGTTTTTT
J gene: TRBJ2-2
clone size: -
D gene: -
V gene: TRBV2

CDR3 protein: CASSLGSGVNEKLFF
CDR3 DNA: TGTGCCAGCAGCTTAGGGTCAGGAGTTAATGAAAAACTGTTTTTT
J gene: TRBJ1-4
clone size: once
D gene: -
V gene: TRBV7-9

CDR3 protein: CASSFTTGGARATEAFF
CDR3 DNA: TGTGCCAGCAGTTTCACGACAGGGGGCGCGAGAGCCACTGAAGCTTTCTTT
J gene: TRBJ1-1
clone size: -
D gene: TRBD1
V gene: TRBV28

CDR3 protein: CASSQDRAGLSNYGYTF
CDR3 DNA: TGTGCCAGCAGCCAAGACAGGGCGGGTCTCTCTAACTATGGCTACACCTTC
J gene: TRBJ1-2
clone size: -
D gene: -
V gene: TRBV4-2

CDR3 protein: CATQDRVVETQYF
CDR3 DNA: TGTGCCACGCAGGACAGGGTAGTCGAGACCCAGTACTTC
J gene: TRBJ2-5
clone size: once
D gene: TRBD1
V gene: TRBV10-3

CDR3 protein: CASSSQGTTNEKLFF
CDR3 DNA: TGTGCCAGCAGCTCCCAGGGTACGACTAATGAAAAACTGTTTTTT
J gene: TRBJ1-4
clone size: -
D gene: -
V gene: TRBV7-9

CDR3 protein: CASSMGSGELFF
CDR3 DNA: TGTGCCAGCAGCATGGGTTCCGGGGAGCTGTTTTTT
J gene: TRBJ2-2
clone size: -
D gene: -
V gene: TRBV5-4

CDR3 protein: CASSRNIGPADNQPQHF
CDR3 DNA: TGTGCCAGCTCACGAAACATCGGGCCGGCTGACAATCAGCCCCAGCATTTT
J gene: TRBJ1-5
clone size: once
D gene: -
V gene: TRBV18

CDR3 protein: CASSPQGEYGYTF
CDR3 DNA: TGTGCCAGCTCACCACAGGGGGAGTATGGCTACACCTTC
J gene: TRBJ1-2
clone size: -
D gene: -
V gene: TRBV18

CDR3 protein: CASSTGIETGLRTEAFF
CDR3 DNA: TGTGCCAGCAGCACCGGAATTGAGACAGGGCTTAGGACTGAAGCTTTCTTT
J gene: TRBJ1-1
clone size: -
D gene: TRBD1
V gene: TRBV9

CDR3 protein: CASSSKTQAFLGEQYF
CDR3 DNA: TGTGCCAGCAGCTCTAAAACCCAGGCTTTTCTCGGGGAGCAGTACTTC
J gene: TRBJ2-7
clone size: -
D gene: -
V gene: TRBV5-8

CDR3 protein: CASSRVLTGLSGANVLTF
CDR3 DNA: TGCGCCAGCAGCCGAGTTTTAACAGGGCTCTCTGGGGCCAACGTCCTGACTTTC
J gene: TRBJ2-6
clone size: -
D gene: -
V gene: TRBV4-3

CDR3 protein: CASSLRSGGTDTQYF
CDR3 DNA: TGTGCCAGCAGCTTACGAAGCGGGGGTACAGATACGCAGTATTTT
J gene: TRBJ2-3
clone size: -
D gene: TRBD2
V gene: TRBV7-8

CDR3 protein: CSVEVWATNTEAFF
CDR3 DNA: TGCAGCGTTGAGGTATGGGCCACGAACACTGAAGCTTTCTTT
J gene: TRBJ1-1
clone size: once
D gene: -
V gene: TRBV29-1

CDR3 protein: CAISPDSPYEQYF
CDR3 DNA: TGTGCCATCAGCCCGGACAGTCCCTACGAGCAGTACTTC
J gene: TRBJ2-7
clone size: -
D gene: -
V gene: TRBV10-3

CDR3 protein: CASSLAPVSSYEQYF
CDR3 DNA: TGCGCCAGCAGCTTGGCCCCCGTTAGCTCCTACGAGCAGTACTTC
J gene: TRBJ2-7
clone size: -
D gene: -
V gene: TRBV5-1

CDR3 protein: CASSLNIGTQYF
CDR3 DNA: TGTGCCAGCAGCCTCAACATAGGGACCCAGTACTTC
J gene: TRBJ2-5
clone size: -
D gene: -
V gene: TRBV28

CDR3 protein: CASSFETNEKLFF
CDR3 DNA: TGTGCCAGCAGTTTTGAGACTAATGAAAAACTGTTTTTT
J gene: TRBJ1-4
clone size: -
D gene: -
V gene: TRBV28

CDR3 protein: CASSLGQLGSGNTIYF
CDR3 DNA: TGTGCCAGCAGCTTGGGACAGTTGGGCTCTGGAAACACCATATATTTT
J gene: TRBJ1-3
clone size: -
D gene: TRBD1
V gene: TRBV7-2

CDR3 protein: CASSIWDSSTSGEQFF
CDR3 DNA: TGTGCCAGTAGTATTTGGGACTCATCAACCTCGGGTGAGCAGTTCTTC
J gene: TRBJ2-1
clone size: medium-sized
D gene: -
V gene: TRBV19

CDR3 protein: CASSQGAGGLLSGNTIYF
CDR3 DNA: TGCGCCAGCAGCCAAGGGGCAGGGGGCTTGCTCTCTGGAAACACCATATATTTT
J gene: TRBJ1-3
clone size: -
D gene: TRBD1
V gene: TRBV5-1

CDR3 protein: CASSPFRRSLYEQYF
CDR3 DNA: TGTGCCAGCAGCCCATTTCGCCGGAGCCTCTACGAGCAGTACTTC
J gene: TRBJ2-7
clone size: -
D gene: -
V gene: TRBV7-2

CDR3 protein: CASSSPTATNEKLFF
CDR3 DNA: TGTGCCAGCAGTAGCCCGACAGCAACTAATGAAAAACTGTTTTTT
J gene: TRBJ1-4
clone size: -
D gene: -
V gene: TRBV28

CDR3 protein: CASSQGAGGPYSEQFF
CDR3 DNA: TGTGCCAGCAGCCAAGGAGCGGGGGGCCCTTACAGTGAGCAGTTCTTC
J gene: TRBJ2-1
clone size: -
D gene: TRBD2
V gene: TRBV14

CDR3 protein: CASSLPGGTASGNTIYF
CDR3 DNA: TGCGCCAGCAGCCTACCGGGGGGGACAGCTTCTGGAAACACCATATATTTT
J gene: TRBJ1-3
clone size: -
D gene: TRBD1
V gene: TRBV5-1

CDR3 protein: CASSSRSDRPKNNEQFF
CDR3 DNA: TGCGCCAGCAGCTCCCGATCGGACAGGCCAAAGAACAATGAGCAGTTCTTC
J gene: TRBJ2-1
clone size: -
D gene: TRBD1
V gene: TRBV5-1

CDR3 protein: CASSYSGTSGNTIYF
CDR3 DNA: TGTGCCAGCAGTTACTCTGGGACATCAGGAAACACCATATATTTT
J gene: TRBJ1-3
clone size: -
D gene: -
V gene: TRBV6-6

CDR3 protein: CASSPGGVAGEYEQYF
CDR3 DNA: TGTGCCAGCAGCCCCGGGGGCGTAGCGGGAGAATACGAGCAGTACTTC
J gene: TRBJ2-7
clone size: -
D gene: TRBD2
V gene: TRBV5-4

CDR3 protein: CASSGGQGAGQYF
CDR3 DNA: TGTGCCAGCAGTGGTGGACAGGGGGCAGGGCAGTACTTC
J gene: TRBJ2-7
clone size: once
D gene: TRBD1
V gene: TRBV25-1

CDR3 protein: CASSSLAGGNTGELFF
CDR3 DNA: TGTGCCAGCAGCTCTCTAGCGGGGGGGAACACCGGGGAGCTGTTTTTT
J gene: TRBJ2-2
clone size: -
D gene: TRBD2
V gene: TRBV5-4

CDR3 protein: CASSTQLAGRTDTQYF
CDR3 DNA: TGTGCCAGCAGCACTCAGCTAGCGGGGCGCACAGATACGCAGTATTTT
J gene: TRBJ2-3
clone size: -
D gene: TRBD2
V gene: TRBV7-3

CDR3 protein: CASSFSRAGGEQFF
CDR3 DNA: TGTGCCAGCAGCTTTAGCCGCGCGGGCGGTGAGCAGTTCTTC
J gene: TRBJ2-1
clone size: -
D gene: -
V gene: TRBV11-3